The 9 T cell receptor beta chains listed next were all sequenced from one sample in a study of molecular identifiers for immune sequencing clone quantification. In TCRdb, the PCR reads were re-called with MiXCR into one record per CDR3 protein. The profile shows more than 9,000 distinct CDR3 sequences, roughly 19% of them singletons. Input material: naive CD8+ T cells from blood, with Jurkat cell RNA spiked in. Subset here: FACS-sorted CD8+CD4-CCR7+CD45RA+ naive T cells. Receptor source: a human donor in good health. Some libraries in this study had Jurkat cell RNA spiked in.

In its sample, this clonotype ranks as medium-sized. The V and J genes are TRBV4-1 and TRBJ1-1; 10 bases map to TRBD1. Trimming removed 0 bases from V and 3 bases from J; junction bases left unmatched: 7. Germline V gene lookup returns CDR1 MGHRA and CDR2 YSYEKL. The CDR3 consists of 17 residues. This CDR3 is CASSQEGTGVPYTEAFF. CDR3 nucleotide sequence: TGCGCCAGCAGCCAAGAGGGGACAGGGGTTCCGTACACTGAAGCTTTCTTT.

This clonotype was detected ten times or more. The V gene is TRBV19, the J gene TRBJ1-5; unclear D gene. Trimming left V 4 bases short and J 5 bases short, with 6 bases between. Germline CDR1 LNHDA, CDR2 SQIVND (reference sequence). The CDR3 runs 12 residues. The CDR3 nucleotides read TGTGCCAGTAGTACCGGTTATCAGCCCCAGCATTTT. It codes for CASSTGYQPQHF.

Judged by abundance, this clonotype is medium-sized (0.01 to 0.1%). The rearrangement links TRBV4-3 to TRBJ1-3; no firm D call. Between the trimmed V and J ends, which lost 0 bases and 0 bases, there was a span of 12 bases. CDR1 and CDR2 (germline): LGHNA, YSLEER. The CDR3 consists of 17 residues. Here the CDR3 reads CASSQDYGSSSGNTIYF. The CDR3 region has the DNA TGCGCCAGCAGCCAAGACTACGGAAGTAGCTCTGGAAACACCATATATTTT.

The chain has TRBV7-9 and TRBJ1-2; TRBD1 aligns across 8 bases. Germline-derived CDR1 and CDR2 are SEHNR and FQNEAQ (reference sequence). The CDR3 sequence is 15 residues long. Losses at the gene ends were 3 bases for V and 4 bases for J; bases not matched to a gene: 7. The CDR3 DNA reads TGTGCCAGCAGCTTTACAGGGGGAGGAGGCTATGGCTACACCTTC. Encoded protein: CASSFTGGGGYGYTF.

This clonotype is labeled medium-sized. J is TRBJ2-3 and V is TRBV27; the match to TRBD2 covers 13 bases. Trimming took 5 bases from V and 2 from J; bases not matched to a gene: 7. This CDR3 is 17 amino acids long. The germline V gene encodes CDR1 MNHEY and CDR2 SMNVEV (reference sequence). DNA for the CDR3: TGTGCCAGCAGTCCCCGGACTAGCGGGAGCCTCACAGATACGCAGTATTTT. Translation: CASSPRTSGSLTDTQYF.

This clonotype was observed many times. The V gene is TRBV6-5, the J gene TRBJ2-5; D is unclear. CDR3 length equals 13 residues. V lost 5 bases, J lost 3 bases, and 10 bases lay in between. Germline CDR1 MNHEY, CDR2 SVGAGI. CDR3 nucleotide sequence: TGTGCCAGCAGTGCATCGGTGAAAGAGACCCAGTACTTC. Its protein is CASSASVKETQYF.

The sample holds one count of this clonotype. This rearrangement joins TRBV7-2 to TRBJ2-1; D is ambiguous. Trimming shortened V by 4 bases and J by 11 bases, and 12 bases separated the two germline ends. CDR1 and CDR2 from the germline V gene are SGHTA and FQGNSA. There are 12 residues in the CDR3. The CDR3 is CASSYRHKKQFF. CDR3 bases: TGTGCCAGCAGCTACCGCCACAAAAAGCAGTTCTTC.

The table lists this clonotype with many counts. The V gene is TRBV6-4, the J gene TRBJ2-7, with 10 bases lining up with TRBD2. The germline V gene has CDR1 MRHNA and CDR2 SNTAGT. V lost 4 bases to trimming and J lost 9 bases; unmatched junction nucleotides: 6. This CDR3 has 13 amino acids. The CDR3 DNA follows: TGTGCCAGCAGTGGAGTAGCGGGAGGAGTGCAGTACTTC. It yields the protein CASSGVAGGVQYF.

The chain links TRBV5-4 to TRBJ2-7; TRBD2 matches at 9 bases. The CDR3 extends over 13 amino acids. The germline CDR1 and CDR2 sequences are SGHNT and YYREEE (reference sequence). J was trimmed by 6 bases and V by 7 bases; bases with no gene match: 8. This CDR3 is CASSAGGPFEQYF. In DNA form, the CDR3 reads TGTGCCAGCTCGGCGGGAGGGCCTTTCGAGCAGTACTTC.